A selection of T cell receptor beta chains follows, all from one sample in a study of T cell repertoires in cytomegalovirus infection. TCRdb processed the reads anew with MiXCR; each CDR3 protein has one entry. The table has some 400,000 distinct CDR3 sequences, about 33% seen once. What was sequenced was PBMCs. The receptor source for this set is a human donor in good health (CMV status not recorded). Some clones in this sample may be carry-over from other donors' samples. Each CDR3 is given with its conserved first and last residue. D genes are given only for firm matches. Clone size appears in some rows only: once, few, many, or a class for an expanded clone.

TRBD2	TRBJ2-7	-	15	TRBV6-2/TRBV6-3	CASSYLSGGSYEQYF	TGTGCCAGCAGTTACCTTAGCGGGGGATCCTACGAGCAGTACTTC
-	TRBJ2-2	many	14	TRBV7-9	CASSSTGLTGELFF	TGTGCCAGCAGCTCAACAGGGTTAACCGGGGAGCTGTTTTTT
-	TRBJ1-1	-	15	TRBV13	CASSLVGLMNTEAFF	TGTGCCAGCAGCTTAGTGGGGCTTATGAACACTGAAGCTTTCTTT
-	TRBJ1-1	-	13	TRBV6-5	CASSRRDGTEAFF	TGTGCCAGCAGTCGACGGGACGGGACTGAAGCTTTCTTT
TRBD2	TRBJ2-7	-	15	TRBV27	CASSPSSGVTYEQYF	TGTGCCAGCAGCCCTTCCAGCGGGGTCACCTACGAGCAGTACTTC
TRBD2	TRBJ2-7	-	16	TRBV7-6	CASSSLLRGGAGEQYF	TGTGCCAGCAGCTCCCTTTTGCGCGGGGGGGCCGGTGAGCAGTACTTC
-	TRBJ2-6	-	17	TRBV7-6	CASSLGSRGGGANVLIF	TGTGCCAGCAGCTTAGGGTCCCGGGGCGGTGGGGCCAACGTCCTGATTTTC
-	TRBJ2-3	many	15	TRBV7-2	CASSFVGGTTDTQYF	TGTGCCAGCAGCTTTGTGGGGGGCACCACAGATACGCAGTATTTT
-	TRBJ2-7	few	13	TRBV19	CASSPGRHYEQYF	TGTGCCAGTAGTCCAGGACGGCACTACGAGCAGTACTTC
-	TRBJ1-2	-	15	TRBV7-4	CASSSQIREAGGYTF	TGTGCCAGCAGCAGCCAGATCAGGGAAGCGGGTGGCTACACCTTC
-	TRBJ1-4	many	15	TRBV7-2	CASSIGPETNEKLFF	TGTGCCAGCAGCATCGGGCCTGAAACTAATGAAAAACTGTTTTTT
TRBD1	TRBJ1-6	many	16	TRBV15	CATSNRDRRYNSPLHF	TGTGCCACCAGCAACCGGGACAGGAGGTATAATTCACCCCTCCACTTT
-	TRBJ1-1	-	15	TRBV20-1	CSARRRQTGNTEAFF	TGCAGTGCTAGGAGGAGACAGACCGGGAACACTGAAGCTTTCTTT
TRBD2	TRBJ2-5	many	16	TRBV6-6	CASSLAGGLDQETQYF	TGTGCCAGCAGCTTAGCGGGGGGGCTCGACCAAGAGACCCAGTACTTC
TRBD2	TRBJ2-4	-	19	TRBV12-3/TRBV12-4	CASSFRTSGGAGTKNIQYF	TGTGCCAGCAGTTTCCGGACTAGCGGGGGGGCTGGGACCAAAAACATTCAGTACTTC
-	TRBJ2-7	-	14	TRBV4-3	CASSQEELGGEQYF	TGCGCCAGCAGCCAAGAGGAGCTGGGGGGCGAGCAGTACTTC
TRBD2	TRBJ2-1	few	17	TRBV6-5	CASSYPPSSGAYNEQFF	TGTGCCAGCAGTTACCCACCCTCTAGCGGCGCCTACAATGAGCAGTTCTTC
-	TRBJ2-1	few	16	TRBV19	CASKSVGGGKNNEQFF	TGTGCCAGTAAGTCAGTAGGGGGCGGGAAGAACAATGAGCAGTTCTTC
-	TRBJ2-3	-	15	TRBV28	CASSMGGPVTDTQYF	TGTGCCAGCAGTATGGGGGGGCCGGTGACAGATACGCAGTATTTT
-	TRBJ1-2	few	13	TRBV6-1	CASSEDGRYGYTF	TGTGCCAGCAGTGAAGACGGACGCTATGGCTACACCTTC
-	TRBJ2-3	many	15	TRBV7-6	CASSLALGWGDTQYF	TGTGCCAGCAGCTTAGCACTGGGGTGGGGAGATACGCAGTATTTT
TRBD2	TRBJ2-3	many	16	TRBV2	CASSSSGLAATDTQYF	TGTGCCAGCAGCTCTTCGGGACTAGCGGCCACAGATACGCAGTATTTT
-	TRBJ2-3	few	16	TRBV4-3	CASSQDSDQGADTQYF	TGCGCCAGCAGCCAAGATTCGGACCAAGGGGCAGATACGCAGTATTTT
-	TRBJ2-3	medium-sized	13	TRBV7-6	CASSLAGPQTQYF	TGTGCCAGCAGCTTAGCGGGCCCCCAGACGCAGTATTTT
-	TRBJ2-3	-	17	TRBV4-3	CASSQDLGQLFPDTQYF	TGCGCCAGCAGCCAAGATTTGGGCCAGCTTTTCCCAGATACGCAGTATTTT
-	TRBJ2-1	few	12	TRBV19	CASSIGDYEQFF	TGTGCCAGTAGTATAGGTGACTATGAGCAGTTCTTC
-	TRBJ1-1	few	13	TRBV14	CASSPWLMTEAFF	TGTGCCAGCAGCCCGTGGCTCATGACTGAAGCTTTCTTT
TRBD1	TRBJ2-1	-	15	TRBV7-3	CASSLSRDRGNEQFF	TGTGCCAGCAGCTTGAGCCGGGACAGGGGGAATGAGCAGTTCTTC
-	TRBJ2-1	once	15	TRBV6-2/TRBV6-3	CASWRGRRSYNEQFF	TGTGCCAGTTGGAGGGGGCGCCGCTCCTACAATGAGCAGTTCTTC
-	TRBJ1-5	-	15	TRBV12-3/TRBV12-4	CASRSRDISNQPQHF	TGTGCCAGCAGGTCCCGAGACATCAGCAATCAGCCCCAGCATTTT
-	TRBJ1-6	-	15	TRBV2	CASTPKGLIRSPLHF	TGTGCCAGCACCCCGAAGGGACTCATTCGTTCACCCCTCCACTTT
-	TRBJ1-2	-	14	TRBV27	CASSLYGADYGYTF	TGTGCCAGCAGTTTATATGGGGCCGACTATGGCTACACCTTC
-	TRBJ1-1	many	13	TRBV4-1	CASSRTENTEAFF	TGCGCCAGCAGCCGAACAGAGAACACTGAAGCTTTCTTT
-	TRBJ2-5	few	16	TRBV4-1	CASSPFVAAIQETQYF	TGCGCCAGCAGCCCCTTTGTCGCAGCTATCCAAGAGACCCAGTACTTC
TRBD1	TRBJ2-1	few	16	TRBV5-5	CASIRAPGQGASEQFF	TGTGCCAGCATCCGTGCCCCGGGACAGGGCGCAAGTGAGCAGTTCTTC
-	TRBJ1-6	few	17	TRBV5-1	CASSFKTRRQDNSPLHF	TGCGCCAGCAGCTTTAAGACCCGGCGGCAGGATAATTCACCCCTCCACTTT
-	TRBJ1-1	few	15	TRBV18	CASSPQTAGGTEAFF	TGTGCCAGCTCACCACAGACAGCGGGAGGGACTGAAGCTTTCTTT
TRBD2	TRBJ2-3	many	18	TRBV7-8	CASSLGVAGGAGTDTQYF	TGTGCCAGCAGCCTAGGGGTTGCGGGGGGGGCCGGGACAGATACGCAGTATTTT
-	TRBJ1-5	many	13	TRBV7-2	CASSLYQGQPQHF	TGTGCCAGCAGCTTATATCAGGGGCAGCCCCAGCATTTT
-	TRBJ2-5	-	13	TRBV6-6	CASSGGVGETQYF	TGTGCCAGCAGTGGAGGAGTGGGAGAGACCCAGTACTTC
-	TRBJ2-3	few	18	TRBV12-3/TRBV12-4	CASSSLLGWRVSTDTQYF	TGTGCCAGCAGTTCCCTCCTTGGGTGGCGGGTTAGCACAGATACGCAGTATTTT
TRBD1	TRBJ2-5	many	15	TRBV7-6	CASSSTGGNSETQYF	TGTGCCAGCAGCTCGACAGGGGGCAATTCGGAGACCCAGTACTTC